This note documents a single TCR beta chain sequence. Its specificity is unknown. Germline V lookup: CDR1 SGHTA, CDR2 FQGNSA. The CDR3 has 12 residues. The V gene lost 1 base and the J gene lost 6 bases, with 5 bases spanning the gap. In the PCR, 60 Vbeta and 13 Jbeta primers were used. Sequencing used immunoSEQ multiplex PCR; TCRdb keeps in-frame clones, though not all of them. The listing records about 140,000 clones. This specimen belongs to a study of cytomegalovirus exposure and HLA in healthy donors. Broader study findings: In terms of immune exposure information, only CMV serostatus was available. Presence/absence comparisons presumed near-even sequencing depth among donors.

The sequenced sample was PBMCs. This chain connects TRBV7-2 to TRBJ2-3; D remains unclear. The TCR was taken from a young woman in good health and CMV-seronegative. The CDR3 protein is CASSLVSDTQYF. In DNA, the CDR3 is TGTGCCAGCAGCTTAGTCTCCGATACGCAGTATTTT.